These 12 T cell receptor beta chains share one sample of origin, sequenced in a study of identical twins. TCRdb re-called the 5' RACE reads through MiXCR, storing one row per CDR3 protein. The profile shows 430,000 or so distinct CDR3 sequences, roughly a quarter of them singletons. The data were also submitted as part of a second study, on T cells expressing NK-cell markers.

The sequencing input was CD4+ T cells sorted from blood. The origin of the receptors is a woman aged 18-29 years in good health.

This chain links TRBV12-3 or TRBV12-4 with TRBJ2-3; 11 nucleotides align to TRBD2. CDR3 length: 15 residues. V lost 6 bases to trimming and J lost 9 bases; unmatched junction nucleotides: 11. The CDR3 region has the DNA TGTGCCAGCAGATTTAGCGGGGGGGGGATATGGACGCAGTATTTT. Residues: CASRFSGGGIWTQYF.

In its sample, this clonotype was seen many times. This chain uses TRBV5-6 with TRBJ2-1; 7 positions match TRBD1. The V gene's germline CDR1 is SGHDT and CDR2 YYEEEE. This CDR3 spans 16 amino acids. The ends lost 5 bases at V and 5 bases at J; junction bases unmatched: 13. The CDR3 loop is CASSLKTGSTHNEQFF. CDR3 bases: TGTGCCAGCAGTTTAAAGACAGGGTCTACCCACAATGAGCAGTTCTTC.

V gene TRBV3-1 combines with J gene TRBJ1-2; tentatively, D is TRBD1 (5 bases). The CDR3 is made up of 15 amino acids. Germline CDR1 and CDR2: LGHDT and YNNKEL (reference sequence). The V gene lost 3 bases and the J gene lost 5 bases, with 16 bases spanning the gap. The CDR3 protein is CASSQGWDSRYGYTF. CDR3 nucleotides: TGTGCCAGCAGCCAGGGATGGGACTCTCGGTATGGCTACACCTTC. Looking up the rest from reference TRBV3-1 and TRBJ1-2 gives the full variable domain: DTAVSQTPKYLVTQMGNDKSIKCEQNLGHDTMYWYKQDSKKFLKIMFSYNNKELIINETVPNRFSPKSPDKAHLNLHINSLELGDSAVYFCASSQGWDSRYGYTFGSGTRLTVV.

This clonotype was counted only a few times. V gene TRBV7-2 combines with J gene TRBJ2-2; 10 bases align to TRBD2. Looked up from germline, CDR1 is SGHTA and CDR2 is FQGNSA. The CDR3 sequence is 15 residues long. The ends lost 6 bases at V and 3 bases at J; junction bases unmatched: 4. CDR3 DNA sequence: TGTGCCAGCAGTTACGGACTAGCGGACACCGGGGAGCTGTTTTTT. Amino acids: CASSYGLADTGELFF. Filled out from reference TRBV7-2 and TRBJ2-2, the complete variable domain reads GAGVSQSPSNKVTEKGKDVELRCDPISGHTALYWYRQSLGQGLEFLIYFQGNSAPDKSGLPSDRFSAERTGGSVSTLTIQRTQQEDSAVYLCASSYGLADTGELFFGEGSRLTVL.

This clonotype has a handful of counts. The V and J genes are TRBV10-1 and TRBJ1-1; D ambiguous. This CDR3 spans 14 amino acids. CDR1 and CDR2 from the germline V gene are WNHNN and SYGVQD (reference sequence). The V end lost 2 bases, the J end lost 2 bases, and 9 bases lay between the germline ends. The CDR3 DNA is TGCGCCAGCAGTGAGGGATCGGGAAACACTGAAGCTTTCTTT. Encoded protein: CASSEGSGNTEAFF.

This clonotype was counted only a few times. The chain carries TRBV6-5 and TRBJ1-2, with 7 bases that match TRBD1. The trim removed 7 bases at V and 8 bases at J, leaving 7 bases unmatched. CDR1 and CDR2 (germline): MNHEY, SVGAGI. This CDR3 has 12 residues. The CDR3 DNA is TGTGCCAGCACCCCCGGGACAGAAGGCTACACCTTC. This encodes CASTPGTEGYTF.

The rearrangement uses TRBV10-2 and TRBJ2-1; 7 bases agree with TRBD2. With 5 bases clipped from V and 4 bases from J, the junction kept 8 bases outside the gene matches. The CDR3 extends over 15 amino acids. Per germline, CDR1 WSHSY and CDR2 SAAADI. As DNA, the CDR3 is TGCGCCAGCAGTAGGAGCGGGGAACCTTACAATGAGCAGTTCTTC. This codes for CASSRSGEPYNEQFF.

The gene calls are TRBV10-1 and TRBJ1-2, with 7 positions matching TRBD1. J lost 4 bases, V lost 4 bases, and 9 bases had no gene match. The V gene's germline CDR1 is WNHNN and CDR2 SYGVQD (reference sequence). The CDR3 has 15 residues. As DNA, the CDR3 is TGCGCCAGCAGTGTAATCGGGACAGAGCCCTATGGCTACACCTTC. Its translation is CASSVIGTEPYGYTF.

In this sample, this clonotype turned up a few times. The J gene is TRBJ2-7, the V gene TRBV28; D is perhaps TRBD1 (6 bases). This CDR3 has 13 residues. Germline V CDR1 and CDR2: MDHEN, SYDVKM. Trimming shortened V by 2 bases and J by 4 bases, and 9 bases separated the two germline ends. This CDR3 reads CASSLMGAYEQYF. The DNA of the CDR3 is TGTGCCAGCAGTTTAATGGGGGCTTACGAGCAGTACTTC.

The rearrangement links TRBV12-3 or TRBV12-4 to TRBJ2-1; 15 bases line up with TRBD2. The CDR3 contains 16 residues. The V and J ends lost 5 bases and 4 bases, in that order; junction bases with no gene match: 3. CDR3 nucleotides: TGTGCCAGCAGTCCCGGGACTAGCGGGAGGTACAATGAGCAGTTCTTC. Translating it yields CASSPGTSGRYNEQFF.

This clonotype came up a few times. The V call is TRBV20-1, the J call TRBJ2-3; TRBD1 is a possible D gene (5 bases). V shed 5 bases and J shed 2 bases, with 17 bases lying between them. Germline CDR1 reads DFQATT; CDR2 reads SNEGSKA (reference sequence). This CDR3 spans 15 amino acids. The CDR3 loop is CSAPRVGDFTDTQYF. CDR3 bases: TGCAGTGCTCCCAGGGTAGGGGATTTCACAGATACGCAGTATTTT.

This clonotype was found a few times. This chain connects TRBV11-2 to TRBJ2-3; 12 bases are shared with TRBD2. Germline V gene data show CDR1 as SGHAT and CDR2 as FQNNGV. The CDR3 contains 18 residues. With V trimmed by 2 bases and J by 2 bases, 8 bases remained unmatched. CDR3: CASSLRPSGREVTDTQYF. CDR3 bases: TGTGCCAGCAGCTTAAGGCCTAGCGGGAGGGAGGTCACAGATACGCAGTATTTT.